This T cell receptor (beta chain) was identified in a study of blood T cells in healthy people across ages. This clonotype was found a few times. V gave up 0 bases and J gave up 10 bases, with 12 bases separating them. Germline V gene data show CDR1 as LGHNA and CDR2 as YNFKEQ. CDR3 length: 13 amino acids. Caucasian, healthy and from Russia, the donors were aged between roughly 6 and 95. Combining a sample-barcoded 5' primer with a J-beta primer mix, a second PCR ran for about 7 to 12 cycles. One entry per CDR3 protein, called by TCRdb with MiXCR from the 5' RACE reads. The table shows more than 600,000 distinct CDR3 sequences, with roughly 25% occurring only once. This sample also appeared in a second study, on T cells of mothers and their children.

The sequenced sample consisted of blood. The chain couples TRBV4-2 to TRBJ1-1; D uncertain. This clonotype was sampled from a boy younger than 18 in good health. CDR3 residues: CASSQEGSPGAFF. For the CDR3, the DNA is TGTGCCAGCAGCCAAGAAGGGTCGCCTGGAGCTTTCTTT.